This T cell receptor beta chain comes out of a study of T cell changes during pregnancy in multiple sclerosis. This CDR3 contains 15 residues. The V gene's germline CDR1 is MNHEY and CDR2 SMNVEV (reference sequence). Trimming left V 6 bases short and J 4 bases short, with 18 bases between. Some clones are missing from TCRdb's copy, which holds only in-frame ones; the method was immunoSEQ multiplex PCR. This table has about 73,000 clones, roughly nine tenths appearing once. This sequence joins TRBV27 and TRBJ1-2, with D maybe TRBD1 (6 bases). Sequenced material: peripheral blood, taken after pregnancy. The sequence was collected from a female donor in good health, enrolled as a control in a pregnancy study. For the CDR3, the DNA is TGTGCCAGCAGGGCCTCCACAGGGAACGGCTATGGCTACACCTTC. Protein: CASRASTGNGYGYTF.